This T cell receptor beta chain is from a study of blood T cell repertoires in COVID-19. Study as a whole: Sites in the United States, Italy and Spain provided acute and convalescent COVID-19 samples. The analysed material was cDNA or gDNA that came from T cells, B-cell-depleted T cells, or PBMCs.

In the original analysis: Amplified reference gene primers provided the basis for estimating nucleated cell counts. Sequenced by immunoSEQ multiplex PCR; TCRdb stores in-frame clones only, minus some. D and trimming come from the DNA, and the V and J calls and clone size come from that table. The sample has 120,000 or so clones; 87% are singletons. Material: peripheral blood. This receptor was obtained from a woman aged 45-65 years with acute or convalescent COVID-19.

The CDR3 loop is CASSKQVLTEAFF. The DNA for the CDR3 is TGTGCCAGCAGCAAACAGGTACTGACTGAAGCTTTCTTT. The chain joins TRBV21-1 to TRBJ1-1; the table's D call TRBD1 went unverified against the DNA. TRBV21-1 is an annotated pseudogene. The CDR3 is 13 residues long.